A single sample gave rise to the 20 T cell receptor beta chains below, sequenced in a study of blood T cell repertoires in COVID-19. Assay: immunoSEQ multiplex PCR; the TCRdb copy retains only in-frame clones and omits some. This sample has roughly 100,000 clones; about 85% occur once, and the top ten carry about 2%. Sequencing used peripheral blood. The receptors stem from a human donor in a cohort sampled during active COVID-19.

The chain links TRBV27 to TRBJ1-1, with D possibly TRBD1 on 5 matching bases. In germline, CDR1 is MNHEY, CDR2 SMNVEV (reference sequence). Trimming removed 3 bases from V and 1 base from J, with 18 bases in between. The CDR3 length is 17 residues. The CDR3 loop is CASSLGQGARGNTEAFF. As DNA, the CDR3 is TGTGCCAGCAGTTTGGGGCAGGGCGCGCGGGGGAACACTGAAGCTTTCTTT.

The chain recombines TRBV2 with TRBJ1-5; 9 bases fit TRBD1. V lost 4 bases, J lost 6 bases, and 7 bases stayed unmatched. Germline CDR1 reads SNHLY; CDR2 reads FYNNEI. This CDR3 is 15 amino acids long. The CDR3 DNA reads TGTGCCAGCAGTGTTCTGACAGGGGGATCTCAGCCCCAGCATTTT. This translates into CASSVLTGGSQPQHF.

The chain couples TRBV9 to TRBJ1-1; maybe TRBD1 (5 bases). V was trimmed by 4 bases and J by 6 bases, leaving 13 bases between them. CDR3 size: 13 residues. Germline V gene data show CDR1 as SGDLS and CDR2 as YYNGEE. CDR3 nucleotide sequence: TGTGCCAGCAGCCCCGACAGTTTCCCTGAAGCTTTCTTT. It yields the protein CASSPDSFPEAFF.

The CDR3 sequence: CASSLDRVDGYTF. CDR3 sequence (DNA): TGTGCCAGCAGCTTGGACAGGGTGGATGGCTACACCTTC. The chain couples TRBV7-9 to TRBJ1-2; 8 nucleotides align to TRBD1. Germline CDR1 reads SEHNR; CDR2 reads FQNEAQ (reference sequence). The CDR3 runs 13 residues. J was trimmed by 6 bases and V by 3 bases; bases with no gene match: 3. The variable domain in full, with the rest retrieved from reference TRBV7-9 and TRBJ1-2, is DTGVSQNPRHKITKRGQNVTFRCDPISEHNRLYWYRQTLGQGPEFLTYFQNEAQLEKSRLLSDRFSAERPKGSFSTLEIQRTEQGDSAMYLCASSLDRVDGYTFGSGTRLTVV.

The chain links TRBV5-5 to TRBJ1-5; D call uncertain. The germline V gene encodes CDR1 SGHKS and CDR2 YYEKEE (reference sequence). Trimming cost V 1 base and J 1 base, with 12 bases left between them. CDR3 size: 16 residues. Here the CDR3 DNA reads TGTGCCAGCAGCTTGTGGCAGGCGGGAAGCAATCAGCCCCAGCATTTT. Its protein product is CASSLWQAGSNQPQHF.

This clone has a single count. The chain links TRBV30 to TRBJ1-2; possible D gene TRBD1, 6 bases. The V end lost 3 bases, the J end lost 4 bases, and 12 bases lay between the germline ends. From germline, CDR1 is GTSNPN and CDR2 SVGIG (reference sequence). The CDR3 is 13 residues long. The CDR3 nucleotides read TGTGCCTGGAGATACAGGGCTAGCTATGGCTACACCTTC. Protein sequence: CAWRYRASYGYTF. The entire variable domain, with the rest obtained from reference TRBV30 and TRBJ1-2, is as follows: SQTIHQWPATLVQPVGSPLSLECTVEGTSNPNLYWYRQAAGRGLQLLFYSVGIGQISSEVPQNLSASRPQDRQFILSSKKLLLSDSGFYLCAWRYRASYGYTFGSGTRLTVV.

CDR3 sequence reads: CASRDRGMETQYF. The CDR3 DNA reads TGTGCCAGCCGGGACAGGGGAATGGAGACCCAGTACTTC. V gene TRBV19 combines with J gene TRBJ2-5; 10 bases match TRBD1. The CDR3 is made up of 13 amino acids. J lost 5 bases, V lost 9 bases, and 6 bases had no gene match. CDR1 and CDR2 from the germline V gene are LNHDA and SQIVND (reference sequence).

The chain carries TRBV6-4 and TRBJ1-1, with 7 bases matching TRBD1. V lost 6 bases and J lost 3; bases outside the gene matches: 7. This CDR3 is built from 14 residues. CDR1 MRHNA and CDR2 SNTAGT come from the germline V gene. The CDR3 protein is CASRRQGRDTEAFF. CDR3 coding DNA: TGTGCCAGCAGGCGACAGGGTAGGGACACTGAAGCTTTCTTT.

J is TRBJ1-1 and V is TRBV11-1; D possibly corresponds to TRBD1 (5 bases). The CDR3 is 13 residues long. In germline, CDR1 is SGHAT, CDR2 FQDESV (reference sequence). V gave up 5 bases and J gave up 3 bases, with 10 bases separating them. This CDR3 is CASSPLGDTEAFF. The CDR3 DNA reads as TGTGCCAGCAGCCCCCTAGGGGACACTGAAGCTTTCTTT.

This rearrangement joins TRBV12-3 or TRBV12-4 to TRBJ2-4, with no clear D. The CDR3 loop spans 13 amino acids. Trimming stripped 5 bases from V and 1 base from J, with 6 bases between. CDR3 region: CASSLEAKNIQYF. In DNA form, the CDR3 reads TGTGCCAGCAGTCTGGAGGCCAAAAACATTCAGTACTTC.

This clone turned up a few times. This rearrangement joins TRBV5-1 to TRBJ1-2, with D hard to call. Trimming pared 1 base from V and 3 bases from J, leaving 10 bases between. Germline V CDR1 and CDR2: SGHRS, YFSETQ. The CDR3 covers 14 residues. The CDR3, as DNA: TGCGCCAGCAGCTTGTTCGGCGGTGACTATGGCTACACCTTC. Translating it yields CASSLFGGDYGYTF.

This clone came up once. The chain combines TRBV18 with TRBJ1-5, with D possibly TRBD1 on 5 matching bases. CDR1 is KGHSH, CDR2 LQKENI, per germline. V was trimmed by 3 bases and J by 2 bases, leaving 8 bases between them. This CDR3 region has 14 residues. Here the CDR3 reads CASSPGGGNQPQHF. Written as DNA, the CDR3 is TGTGCCAGCTCACCCGGGGGAGGCAATCAGCCCCAGCATTTT.

This clone was detected a few times. The gene calls are TRBV5-1 and TRBJ2-7; 10 nucleotides line up with TRBD2. The ends lost 0 bases at V and 2 bases at J; junction bases unmatched: 5. The CDR3 is made up of 16 amino acids. Germline V CDR1 and CDR2: SGHRS, YFSETQ. The CDR3 loop is CASSLAGLAVTYEQYF. For the CDR3, the DNA is TGCGCCAGCAGCTTGGCCGGACTAGCGGTGACCTACGAGCAGTACTTC.

This chain joins TRBV7-9 and TRBJ2-1; 7 bases are shared with TRBD1. V lost 2 bases, J lost 5 bases, and 9 bases stayed unmatched. The CDR3 loop spans 16 amino acids. Germline assignment: CDR1 SEHNR and CDR2 FQNEAQ (reference sequence). Here the CDR3 reads CASSLSQGVGHNEQFF. CDR3 in DNA: TGTGCCAGCAGCTTAAGTCAGGGGGTGGGTCACAATGAGCAGTTCTTC. Full variable domain (rest looked up from reference TRBV7-9 and TRBJ2-1): DTGVSQNPRHKITKRGQNVTFRCDPISEHNRLYWYRQTLGQGPEFLTYFQNEAQLEKSRLLSDRFSAERPKGSFSTLEIQRTEQGDSAMYLCASSLSQGVGHNEQFFGPGTRLTVL.

The chain employs TRBV18 and TRBJ2-1; TRBD1 aligns across 8 bases. Trimming removed 2 bases from V and 3 bases from J; junction bases left unmatched: 3. The CDR3 runs to 15 residues. Per the germline V gene, CDR1 is KGHSH and CDR2 is LQKENI. In nucleotides, the CDR3 is TGTGCCAGCTCACCAACGACAGGGGACTACAATGAGCAGTTCTTC. Its translation: CASSPTTGDYNEQFF.

The rearrangement joins TRBV7-2 to TRBJ2-5, with D possibly matching TRBD1 (6 bases). V was trimmed by 2 bases and J by 3 bases, leaving 13 bases between them. The germline CDR1 and CDR2 sequences are SGHTA and FQGNSA. This CDR3 contains 15 residues. For the CDR3, the DNA is TGTGCCAGCAGCTTAAGGTTCGCAGGGGAAGAGACCCAGTACTTC. Its protein product is CASSLRFAGEETQYF.

V is TRBV28 and J is TRBJ1-6, with 8 bases lining up with TRBD1. Losses at the gene ends were 1 base for V and 7 bases for J; bases not matched to a gene: 3. CDR1 and CDR2 from the germline V gene are MDHEN and SYDVKM. CDR3 length equals 15 residues. The CDR3 sequence is CASSLSGGRNSPLHF. For the CDR3, the DNA is TGTGCCAGCAGTTTATCAGGGGGCAGAAATTCACCCCTCCACTTT.

The rearrangement links TRBV29-1 to TRBJ2-5; 8 bases line up with TRBD2. Germline V gene sequence: CDR1 SQVTM, CDR2 ANQGSEA. After removal of 7 bases from V and 0 bases from J, the junction contained 13 bases not matched to a gene. The CDR3 extends over 16 amino acids. The CDR3 bases are TGCAGCGCTCAGCCCTACTGGCGGGGGGACCAAGAGACCCAGTACTTC. Translation: CSAQPYWRGDQETQYF. Variable domain in full (rest from reference TRBV29-1 and TRBJ2-5): SAVISQKPSRDICQRGTSLTIQCQVDSQVTMMFWYRQQPGQSLTLIATANQGSEATYESGFVIDKFPISRPNLTFSTLTVSNMSPEDSSIYLCSAQPYWRGDQETQYFGPGTRLLVL.

The J gene is TRBJ2-2, the V gene TRBV7-8; 7 positions agree with TRBD2. Germline V gene data show CDR1 as SGHVS and CDR2 as FQNEAQ. The V and J ends lost 1 base and 0 bases, in that order; junction bases with no gene match: 5. This CDR3 is built from 17 residues. CDR3 residues: CASSLDVAGANTGELFF. CDR3 in DNA: TGTGCCAGCAGCTTAGATGTAGCGGGCGCGAACACCGGGGAGCTGTTTTTT.

This clone was detected once. The chain is built from TRBV10-2 and TRBJ1-3; no reliable D call. This CDR3 comprises 13 residues. Germline CDR1 is WSHSY and CDR2 is SAAADI. Trimming left V 9 bases short and J 4 bases short, with 13 bases between. The CDR3 DNA reads as TGCGCCAGTACCGAGTCGGGAGGAAACACCATATATTTT. It yields the protein CASTESGGNTIYF.